The following is a T cell receptor (beta chain) sequence with its context. This entry comes from a study of cytomegalovirus exposure and HLA in healthy donors. The CDR3 totals 15 residues. Germline V CDR1 and CDR2: MNHEY, SVGAGI. Trimming cost V 2 bases and J 8 bases; bases outside gene matches: 9. Researchers ran the PCR with 60 Vbeta and 13 Jbeta primers. Libraries were prepared by immunoSEQ multiplex PCR; TCRdb keeps only in-frame clonotypes and omits some of them. This table holds 150,000 to 200,000 clones, around three quarters found once. The clonotype comes from a boy aged 10-17 years in good health and CMV-seronegative. This chain joins TRBV6-5 and TRBJ2-3; 8 bases are a match to TRBD2. Sequences were obtained from PBMCs. CDR3 nucleotides: TGTGCCAGCAGTTACCAGGCGGGGGGCCCGGGTACGCAGTATTTT. Its protein is CASSYQAGGPGTQYF.